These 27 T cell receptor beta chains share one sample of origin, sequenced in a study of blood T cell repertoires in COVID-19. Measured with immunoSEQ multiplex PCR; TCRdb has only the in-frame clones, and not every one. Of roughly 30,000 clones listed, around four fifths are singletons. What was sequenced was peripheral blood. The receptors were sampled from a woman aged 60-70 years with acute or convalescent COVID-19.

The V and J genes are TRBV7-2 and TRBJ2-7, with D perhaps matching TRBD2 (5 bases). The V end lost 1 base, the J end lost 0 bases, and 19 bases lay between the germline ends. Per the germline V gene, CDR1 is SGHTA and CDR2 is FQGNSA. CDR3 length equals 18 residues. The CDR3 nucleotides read TGTGCCAGCAGCTTAGGTTTGGGCCGCGGGCAAGCCTCCTACGAGCAGTACTTC. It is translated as CASSLGLGRGQASYEQYF.

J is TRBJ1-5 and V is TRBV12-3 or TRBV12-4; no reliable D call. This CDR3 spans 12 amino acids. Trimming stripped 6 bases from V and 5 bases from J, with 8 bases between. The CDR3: CASRLGDQPQHF. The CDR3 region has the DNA TGTGCCAGCAGATTGGGAGATCAGCCCCAGCATTTT.

The CDR3 coding sequence is TGTGCCAGCTCACCGAGGACAGAGAACACTGAAGCTTTCTTT. The encoded protein is CASSPRTENTEAFF. The rearrangement uses TRBV18 and TRBJ1-1; perhaps TRBD1 as D (6 bases). Germline CDR1 reads KGHSH; CDR2 reads LQKENI. CDR3 length: 14 amino acids. V was trimmed by 3 bases and J by 1 base, leaving 9 bases between them.

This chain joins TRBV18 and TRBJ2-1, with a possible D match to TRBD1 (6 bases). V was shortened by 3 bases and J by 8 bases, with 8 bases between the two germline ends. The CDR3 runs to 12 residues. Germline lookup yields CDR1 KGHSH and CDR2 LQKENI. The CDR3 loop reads CASSPNRDEQFF. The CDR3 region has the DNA TGTGCCAGCTCACCTAACAGGGATGAGCAGTTCTTC.

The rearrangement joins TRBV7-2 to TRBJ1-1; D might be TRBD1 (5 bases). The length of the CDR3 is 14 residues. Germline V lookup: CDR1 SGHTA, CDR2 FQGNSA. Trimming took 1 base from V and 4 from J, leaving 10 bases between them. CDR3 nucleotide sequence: TGTGCCAGCAGCTTAGTTGGGGGGAGCACTGAAGCTTTCTTT. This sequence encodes CASSLVGGSTEAFF.

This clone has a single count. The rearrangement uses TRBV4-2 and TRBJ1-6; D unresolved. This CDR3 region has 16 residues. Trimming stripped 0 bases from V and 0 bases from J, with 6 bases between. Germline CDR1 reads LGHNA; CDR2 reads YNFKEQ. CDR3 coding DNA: TGTGCCAGCAGCCAAGAGAGGAGCTCCTATAATTCACCCCTCCACTTT. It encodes CASSQERSSYNSPLHF.

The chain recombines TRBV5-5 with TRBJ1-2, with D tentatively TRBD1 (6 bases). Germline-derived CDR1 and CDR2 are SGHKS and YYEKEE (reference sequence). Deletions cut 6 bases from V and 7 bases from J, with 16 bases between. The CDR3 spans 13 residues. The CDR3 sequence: CASTLGAGAGYTF. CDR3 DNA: TGTGCCAGCACCCTTGGGGCAGGGGCTGGCTACACCTTC.

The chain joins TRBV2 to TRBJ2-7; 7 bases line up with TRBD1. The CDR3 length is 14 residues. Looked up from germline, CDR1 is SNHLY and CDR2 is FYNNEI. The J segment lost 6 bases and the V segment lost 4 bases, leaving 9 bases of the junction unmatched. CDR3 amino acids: CASSVTGVWAEQYF. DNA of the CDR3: TGTGCCAGCAGTGTAACAGGGGTTTGGGCCGAGCAGTACTTC. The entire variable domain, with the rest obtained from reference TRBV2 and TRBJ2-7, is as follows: EPEVTQTPSHQVTQMGQEVILRCVPISNHLYFYWYRQILGQKVEFLVSFYNNEISEKSEIFDDQFSVERPDGSNFTLKIRSTKLEDSAMYFCASSVTGVWAEQYFGPGTRLTVT.

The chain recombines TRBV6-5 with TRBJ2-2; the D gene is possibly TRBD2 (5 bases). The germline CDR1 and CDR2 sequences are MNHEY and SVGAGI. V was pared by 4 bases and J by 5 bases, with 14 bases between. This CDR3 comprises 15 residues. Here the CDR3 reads CASSFSDSGTGELFF. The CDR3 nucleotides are TGTGCCAGCAGTTTTTCGGACTCTGGTACCGGGGAGCTGTTTTTT.

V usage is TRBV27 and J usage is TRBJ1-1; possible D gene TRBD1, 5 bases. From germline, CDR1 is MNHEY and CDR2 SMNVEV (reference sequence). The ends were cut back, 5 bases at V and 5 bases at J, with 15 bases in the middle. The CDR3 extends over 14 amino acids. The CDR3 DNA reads TGTGCCAGCAGTATAGGGACTATGGGGACTGAAGCTTTCTTT. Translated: CASSIGTMGTEAFF.

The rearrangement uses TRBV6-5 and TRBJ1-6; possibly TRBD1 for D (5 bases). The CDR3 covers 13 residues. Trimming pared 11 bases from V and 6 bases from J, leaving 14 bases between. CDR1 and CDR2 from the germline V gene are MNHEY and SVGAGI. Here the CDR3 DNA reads TGTGCCTCACAGGCCCTTCCTAATTCACCCCTCCACTTT. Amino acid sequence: CASQALPNSPLHF.

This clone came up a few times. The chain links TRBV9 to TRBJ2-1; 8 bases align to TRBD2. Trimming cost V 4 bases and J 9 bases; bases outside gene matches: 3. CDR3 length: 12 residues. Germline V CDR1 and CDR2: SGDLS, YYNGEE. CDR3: CASSLAGGEQFF. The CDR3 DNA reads TGTGCCAGCAGCCTGGCGGGGGGTGAGCAGTTCTTC.

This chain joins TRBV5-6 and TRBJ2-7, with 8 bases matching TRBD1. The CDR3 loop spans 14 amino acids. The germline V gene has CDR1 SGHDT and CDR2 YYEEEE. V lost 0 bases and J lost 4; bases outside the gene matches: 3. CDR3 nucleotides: TGTGCCAGCAGCTTGGGGCAGGGGGCTTACGAGCAGTACTTC. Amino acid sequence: CASSLGQGAYEQYF.

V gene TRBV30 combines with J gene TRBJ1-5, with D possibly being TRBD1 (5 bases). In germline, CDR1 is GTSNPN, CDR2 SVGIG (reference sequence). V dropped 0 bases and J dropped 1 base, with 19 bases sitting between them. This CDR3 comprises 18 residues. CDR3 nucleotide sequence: TGTGCCTGGAGTGTACGGGGGTTGGGGAGTTCGAGCAATCAGCCCCAGCATTTT. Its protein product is CAWSVRGLGSSSNQPQHF.

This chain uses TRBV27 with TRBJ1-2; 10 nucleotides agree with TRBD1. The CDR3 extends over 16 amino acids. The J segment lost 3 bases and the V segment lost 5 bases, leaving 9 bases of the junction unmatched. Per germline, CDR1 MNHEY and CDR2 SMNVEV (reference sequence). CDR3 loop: CASSPLTGGYDYGYTF. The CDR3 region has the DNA TGTGCCAGCAGTCCCCTGACAGGGGGCTATGACTATGGCTACACCTTC.

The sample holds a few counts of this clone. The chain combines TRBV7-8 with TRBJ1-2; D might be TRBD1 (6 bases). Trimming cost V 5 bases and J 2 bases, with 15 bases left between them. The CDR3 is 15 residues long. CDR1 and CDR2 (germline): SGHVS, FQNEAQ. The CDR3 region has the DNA TGTGCCAGCAGCCGCGAGGGGGGGCTAAACTATGGCTACACCTTC. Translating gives CASSREGGLNYGYTF.

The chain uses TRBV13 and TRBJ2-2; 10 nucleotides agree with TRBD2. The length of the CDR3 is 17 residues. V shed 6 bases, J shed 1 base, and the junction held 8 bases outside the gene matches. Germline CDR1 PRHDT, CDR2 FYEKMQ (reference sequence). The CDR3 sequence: CASRSASSGGNTGELFF. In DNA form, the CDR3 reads TGTGCCAGCAGGTCCGCCTCTAGCGGGGGGAACACCGGGGAGCTGTTTTTT.

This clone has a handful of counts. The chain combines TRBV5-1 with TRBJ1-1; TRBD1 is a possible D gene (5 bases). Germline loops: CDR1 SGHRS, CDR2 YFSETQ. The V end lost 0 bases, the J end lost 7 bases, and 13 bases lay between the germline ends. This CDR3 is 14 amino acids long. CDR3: CASSLAVGVDEAFF. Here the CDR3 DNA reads TGCGCCAGCAGCTTGGCCGTAGGGGTGGATGAAGCTTTCTTT.

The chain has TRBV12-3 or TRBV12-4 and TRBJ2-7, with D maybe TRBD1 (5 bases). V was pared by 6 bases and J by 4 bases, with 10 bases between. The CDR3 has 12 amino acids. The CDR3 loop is CASSTTEYEQYF. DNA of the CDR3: TGTGCCAGCAGCACGACAGAATACGAGCAGTACTTC.

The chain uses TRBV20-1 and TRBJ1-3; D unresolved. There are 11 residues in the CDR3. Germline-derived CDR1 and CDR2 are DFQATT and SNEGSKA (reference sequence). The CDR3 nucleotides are TGCGGCCTGCTCCTGGGAAACACCATATATTTT. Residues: CGLLLGNTIYF.

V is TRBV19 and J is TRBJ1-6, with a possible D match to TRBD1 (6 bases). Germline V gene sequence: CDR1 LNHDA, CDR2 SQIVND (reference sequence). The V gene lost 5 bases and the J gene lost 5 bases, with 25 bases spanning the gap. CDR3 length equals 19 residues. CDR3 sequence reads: CASSPGHGQLSPNNSPLHF. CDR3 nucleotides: TGTGCCAGTAGTCCAGGTCACGGACAGCTAAGCCCAAATAATTCACCCCTCCACTTT. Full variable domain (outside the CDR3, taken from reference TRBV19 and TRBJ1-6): DGGITQSPKYLFRKEGQNVTLSCEQNLNHDAMYWYRQDPGQGLRLIYYSQIVNDFQKGDIAEGYSVSREKKESFPLTVTSAQKNPTAFYLCASSPGHGQLSPNNSPLHFGNGTRLTVT.

The CDR3 nucleotides read TGCAGCACTTGGACAGGATCATGGGAGACCCAGTACTTC. It is translated as CSTWTGSWETQYF. V is TRBV29-1 and J is TRBJ2-5; TRBD1 agrees at 7 bases. Germline CDR1 and CDR2: SQVTM and ANQGSEA. The CDR3 covers 13 residues. J lost 5 bases, V lost 8 bases, and 11 bases had no gene match. The whole variable domain, filled in from reference TRBV29-1 and TRBJ2-5, reads SAVISQKPSRDICQRGTSLTIQCQVDSQVTMMFWYRQQPGQSLTLIATANQGSEATYESGFVIDKFPISRPNLTFSTLTVSNMSPEDSSIYLCSTWTGSWETQYFGPGTRLLVL.

CDR3 in amino acids: CASSVRNGGLVTGELFF. The CDR3 nucleotides are TGTGCCAGCAGCGTAAGGAACGGGGGGCTTGTCACCGGGGAGCTGTTTTTT. The J gene is TRBJ2-2, the V gene TRBV9; possible D gene TRBD2, 7 bases. This CDR3 comprises 17 residues. The germline gives CDR1 SGDLS, CDR2 YYNGEE. The V end lost 1 base, the J end lost 4 bases, and 17 bases lay between the germline ends. Full variable domain (missing parts from reference TRBV9 and TRBJ2-2): DSGVTQTPKHLITATGQRVTLRCSPRSGDLSVYWYQQSLDQGLQFLIQYYNGEERAKGNILERFSAQQFPDLHSELNLSSLELGDSALYFCASSVRNGGLVTGELFFGEGSRLTVL.

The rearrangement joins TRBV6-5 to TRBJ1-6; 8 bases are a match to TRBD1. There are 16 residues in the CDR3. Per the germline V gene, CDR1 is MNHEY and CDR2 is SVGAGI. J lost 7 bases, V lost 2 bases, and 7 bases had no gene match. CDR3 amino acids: CASSYAPGQANSPLHF. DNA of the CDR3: TGTGCCAGCAGTTACGCACCGGGACAGGCGAATTCACCCCTCCACTTT.

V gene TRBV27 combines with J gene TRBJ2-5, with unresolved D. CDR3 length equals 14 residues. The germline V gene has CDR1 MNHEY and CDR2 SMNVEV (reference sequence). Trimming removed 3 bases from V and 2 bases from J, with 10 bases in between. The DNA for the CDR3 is TGTGCCAGCAGTTTCTTGGCAGGACAAGAGACCCAGTACTTC. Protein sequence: CASSFLAGQETQYF.

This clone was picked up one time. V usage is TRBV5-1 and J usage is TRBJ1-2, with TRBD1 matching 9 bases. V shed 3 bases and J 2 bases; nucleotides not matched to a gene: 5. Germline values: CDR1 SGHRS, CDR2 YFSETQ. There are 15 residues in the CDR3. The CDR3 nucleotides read TGCGCCAGCAGCTATCGGACAGGGGAAAACTATGGCTACACCTTC. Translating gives CASSYRTGENYGYTF.

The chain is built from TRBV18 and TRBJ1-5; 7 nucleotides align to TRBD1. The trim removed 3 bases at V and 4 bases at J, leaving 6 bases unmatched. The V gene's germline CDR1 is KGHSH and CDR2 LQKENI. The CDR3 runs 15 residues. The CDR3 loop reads CASSPFGTVNQPQHF. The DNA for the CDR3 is TGTGCCAGCTCACCCTTCGGGACAGTGAATCAGCCCCAGCATTTT.